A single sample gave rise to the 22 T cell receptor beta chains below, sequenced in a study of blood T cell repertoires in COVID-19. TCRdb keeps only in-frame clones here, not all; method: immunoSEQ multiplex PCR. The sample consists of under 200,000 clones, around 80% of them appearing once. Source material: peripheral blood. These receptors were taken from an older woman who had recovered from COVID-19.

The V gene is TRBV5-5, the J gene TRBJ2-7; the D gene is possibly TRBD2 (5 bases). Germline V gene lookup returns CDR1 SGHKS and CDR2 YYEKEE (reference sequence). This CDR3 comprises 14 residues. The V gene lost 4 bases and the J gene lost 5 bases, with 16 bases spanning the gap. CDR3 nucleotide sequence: TGTGCCAGCAGCCCAGATGCGGGCCGGGACGAGCAGTACTTC. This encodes CASSPDAGRDEQYF.

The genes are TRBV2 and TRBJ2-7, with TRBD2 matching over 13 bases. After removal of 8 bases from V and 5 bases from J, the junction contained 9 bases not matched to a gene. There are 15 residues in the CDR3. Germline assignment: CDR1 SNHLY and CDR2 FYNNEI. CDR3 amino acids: CASHELAGGLDEQYF. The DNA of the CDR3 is TGTGCCAGCCACGAACTAGCGGGAGGGCTGGACGAGCAGTACTTC. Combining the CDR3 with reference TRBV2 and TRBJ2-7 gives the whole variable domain EPEVTQTPSHQVTQMGQEVILRCVPISNHLYFYWYRQILGQKVEFLVSFYNNEISEKSEIFDDQFSVERPDGSNFTLKIRSTKLEDSAMYFCASHELAGGLDEQYFGPGTRLTVT.

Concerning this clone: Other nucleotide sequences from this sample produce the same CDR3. This CDR3 reads CASSPGTSGHTDTQYF. The CDR3 DNA reads as TGTGCCAGCTCACCTGGGACTAGCGGTCACACAGATACGCAGTATTTT. The V and J genes are TRBV18 and TRBJ2-3; 11 nucleotides match TRBD2. Germline V lookup: CDR1 KGHSH, CDR2 LQKENI. Trimming took 3 bases from V and 2 from J; bases not matched to a gene: 4. The CDR3 has 16 amino acids.

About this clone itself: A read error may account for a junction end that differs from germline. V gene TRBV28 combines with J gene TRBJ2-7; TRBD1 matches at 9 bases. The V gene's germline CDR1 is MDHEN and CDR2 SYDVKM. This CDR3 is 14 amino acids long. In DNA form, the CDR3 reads TGTGCCACCAGTCCGGGACAGGGCTTCCACGAGCAGTACTTC. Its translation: CATSPGQGFHEQYF.

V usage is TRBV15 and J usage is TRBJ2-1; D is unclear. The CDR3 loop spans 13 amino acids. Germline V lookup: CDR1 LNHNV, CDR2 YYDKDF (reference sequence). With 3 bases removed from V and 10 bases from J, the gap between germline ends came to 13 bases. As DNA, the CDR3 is TGTGCCACCAGCAGGCGAGCCGCTCGGGAGCAGTTCTTC. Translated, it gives CATSRRAAREQFF.

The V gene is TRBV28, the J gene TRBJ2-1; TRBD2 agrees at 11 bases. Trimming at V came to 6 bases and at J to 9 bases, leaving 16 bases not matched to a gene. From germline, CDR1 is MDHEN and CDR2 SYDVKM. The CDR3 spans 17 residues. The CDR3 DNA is TGTGCCAGCAGCCCGGCCCCTTTAGCGGGAGGGCCAGTTGAGCAGTTCTTC. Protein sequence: CASSPAPLAGGPVEQFF.

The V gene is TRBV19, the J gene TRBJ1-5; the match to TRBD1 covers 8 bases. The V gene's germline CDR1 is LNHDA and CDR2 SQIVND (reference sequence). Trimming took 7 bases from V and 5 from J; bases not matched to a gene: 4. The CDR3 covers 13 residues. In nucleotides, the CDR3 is TGTGCCAGTACCGACAGGGGCCATCAGCCCCAGCATTTT. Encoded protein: CASTDRGHQPQHF.

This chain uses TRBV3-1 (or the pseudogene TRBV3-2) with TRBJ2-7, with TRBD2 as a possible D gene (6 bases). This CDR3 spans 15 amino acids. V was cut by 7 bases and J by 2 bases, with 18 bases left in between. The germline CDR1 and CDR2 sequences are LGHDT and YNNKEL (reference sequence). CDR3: CASIQRGGLPYEQYF. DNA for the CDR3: TGTGCCAGCATCCAGCGTGGGGGACTCCCCTACGAGCAGTACTTC.

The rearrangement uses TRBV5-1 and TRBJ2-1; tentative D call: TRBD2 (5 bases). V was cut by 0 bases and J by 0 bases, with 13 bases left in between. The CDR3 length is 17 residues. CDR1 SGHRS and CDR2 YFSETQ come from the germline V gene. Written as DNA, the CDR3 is TGCGCCAGCAGCTTGGGAGGGCGGGTGAGCTCCTACAATGAGCAGTTCTTC. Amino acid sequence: CASSLGGRVSSYNEQFF.

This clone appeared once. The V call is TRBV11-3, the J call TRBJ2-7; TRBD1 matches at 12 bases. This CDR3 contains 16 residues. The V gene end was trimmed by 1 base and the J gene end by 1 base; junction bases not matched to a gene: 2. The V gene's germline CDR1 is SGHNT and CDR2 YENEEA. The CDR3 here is CASSLGGQGASYEQYF. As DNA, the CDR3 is TGTGCCAGCAGCTTAGGGGGACAGGGGGCGTCCTACGAGCAGTACTTC.

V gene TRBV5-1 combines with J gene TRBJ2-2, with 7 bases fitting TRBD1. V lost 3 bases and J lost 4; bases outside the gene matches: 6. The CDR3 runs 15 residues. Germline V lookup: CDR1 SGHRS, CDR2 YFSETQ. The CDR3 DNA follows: TGCGCCAGCAGCTCACAGGGGTGGGCCACCGGGGAGCTGTTTTTT. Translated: CASSSQGWATGELFF.

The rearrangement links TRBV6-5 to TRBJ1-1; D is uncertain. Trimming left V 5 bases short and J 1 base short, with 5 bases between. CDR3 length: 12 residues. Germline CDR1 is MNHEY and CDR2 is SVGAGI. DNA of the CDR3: TGTGCCAGCAGTCGCAGGAACACTGAAGCTTTCTTT. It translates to CASSRRNTEAFF.

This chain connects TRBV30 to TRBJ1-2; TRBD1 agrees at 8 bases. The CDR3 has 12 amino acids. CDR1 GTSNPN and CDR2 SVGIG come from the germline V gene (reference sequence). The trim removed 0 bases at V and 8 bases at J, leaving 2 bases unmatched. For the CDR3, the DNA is TGTGCCTGGAGTGTACCAGGGGGCGGCTACACCTTC. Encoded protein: CAWSVPGGGYTF.

Here the CDR3 reads CASSLEGATGNTIYF. Here the CDR3 DNA reads TGCGCCAGCAGCTTGGAGGGGGCTACTGGAAACACCATATATTTT. The chain recombines TRBV5-1 with TRBJ1-3; 7 bases match TRBD1. The CDR3 spans 15 residues. Germline loops: CDR1 SGHRS, CDR2 YFSETQ. Losses at the gene ends were 0 bases for V and 2 bases for J; bases not matched to a gene: 2.

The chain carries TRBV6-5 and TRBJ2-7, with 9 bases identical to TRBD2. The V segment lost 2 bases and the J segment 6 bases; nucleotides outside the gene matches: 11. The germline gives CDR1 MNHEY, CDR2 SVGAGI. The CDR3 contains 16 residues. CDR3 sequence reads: CASSYHLAGGPGEQYF. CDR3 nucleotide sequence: TGTGCCAGCAGTTACCACTTGGCGGGAGGGCCGGGCGAGCAGTACTTC.

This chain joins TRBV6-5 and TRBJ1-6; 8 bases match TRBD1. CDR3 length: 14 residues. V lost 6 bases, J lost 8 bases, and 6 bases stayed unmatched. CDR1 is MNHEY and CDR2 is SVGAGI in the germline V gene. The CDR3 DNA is TGTGCCAGCAGCTCCCGACAGGGGTATTCACCCCTCCACTTT. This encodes CASSSRQGYSPLHF.

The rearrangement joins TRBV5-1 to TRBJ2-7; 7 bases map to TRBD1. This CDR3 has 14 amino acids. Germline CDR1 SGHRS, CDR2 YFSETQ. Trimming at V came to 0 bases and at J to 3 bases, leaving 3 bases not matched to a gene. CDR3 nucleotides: TGCGCCAGCAGCTTGGCCGGACAGGTCTACGAGCAGTACTTC. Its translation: CASSLAGQVYEQYF.

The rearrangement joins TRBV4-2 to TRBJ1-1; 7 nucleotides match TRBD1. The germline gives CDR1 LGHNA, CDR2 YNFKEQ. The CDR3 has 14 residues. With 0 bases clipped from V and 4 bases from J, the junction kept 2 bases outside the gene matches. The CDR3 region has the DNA TGTGCCAGCAGCCAAGACGAGGGGGCCACTGAAGCTTTCTTT. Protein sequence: CASSQDEGATEAFF.

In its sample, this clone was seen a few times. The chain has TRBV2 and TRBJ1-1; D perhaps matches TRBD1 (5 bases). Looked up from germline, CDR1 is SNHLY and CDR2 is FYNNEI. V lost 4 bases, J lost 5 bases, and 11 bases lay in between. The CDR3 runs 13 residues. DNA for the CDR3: TGTGCCAGCAGTGGGGCAGGGATTACTGAAGCTTTCTTT. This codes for CASSGAGITEAFF.

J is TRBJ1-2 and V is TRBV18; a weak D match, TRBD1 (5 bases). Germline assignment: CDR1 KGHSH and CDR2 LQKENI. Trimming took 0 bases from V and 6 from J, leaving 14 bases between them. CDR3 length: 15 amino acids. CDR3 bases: TGTGCCAGCTCACCACCGAGCGGGGGAGGCGATGGCTACACCTTC. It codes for CASSPPSGGGDGYTF.

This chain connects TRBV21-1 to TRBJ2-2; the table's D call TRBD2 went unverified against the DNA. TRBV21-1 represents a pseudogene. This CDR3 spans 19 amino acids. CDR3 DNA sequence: TGTGCCAGCAGCAACGACCTAGCGGGCCGGGGAGGGGGCACCGGGGAGCTGTTTTTT. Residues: CASSNDLAGRGGGTGELFF.

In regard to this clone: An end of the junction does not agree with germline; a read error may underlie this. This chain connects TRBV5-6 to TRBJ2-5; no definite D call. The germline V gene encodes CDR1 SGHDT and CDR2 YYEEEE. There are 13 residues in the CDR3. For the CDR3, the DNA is TGTGCCAGCACCTTGCCCTACGCAGAGACCCAGTACTTC. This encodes CASTLPYAETQYF.